This T cell receptor (beta chain) was retrieved from a study of T cells in Graves' hyperthyroidism and ophthalmopathy. Per the germline V gene, CDR1 is SGHAT and CDR2 is FQNNGV. V lost 3 bases and J lost 5, with 6 bases in between. This CDR3 has 12 amino acids. There were TCR beta CDR3 regions amplified from RNA transcripts. During a first-round RT-PCR of the TCR CDR3, the HTBI primer set was used. TCRdb passed the multiplex PCR reads through MiXCR, listing each CDR3 protein once. The sample lists some 140,000 distinct CDR3 sequences, 22% seen once, with 67% in the top ten. Study-wide points: Ophthalmopathy and stable hyperthyroidism were separated by a 13 V-J model.

This clonotype was observed many times. Antigen unknown. Sequenced material: blood. The sequence derives from a woman aged 45 to 65 with Graves' hyperthyroidism that later progressed to Graves' ophthalmopathy. The chain employs TRBV11-2 and TRBJ2-3; perhaps TRBD1 as D (5 bases). CDR3 residues: CASSFRGDTQYF. The CDR3 nucleotides are TGTGCCAGCAGCTTTAGGGGAGATACGCAGTATTTT.